Presented here are 17 T cell receptor beta chains from one specimen sequenced in a study of human T cells and chemical hapten exposure. Stated time point: healthy volunteer bleed at 2 weeks. RNA extraction used unfractionated whole blood as the source of total RNA. From the RACE reads, TCRdb called clonotypes with MiXCR, one entry per CDR3 protein. There are roughly 120,000 distinct CDR3 sequences in the sample; approximately 10% occur only once, and roughly 2% lies in the top ten. The sequencing input was whole blood. Source of these receptors: a male donor in good health. Some clones in this sample may be carry-over from other donors' samples.

This chain links TRBV12-3 or TRBV12-4 with TRBJ2-7; D not resolved. V lost 3 bases, J lost 0 bases, and 9 bases lay in between. The CDR3 is made up of 14 amino acids. CDR3 DNA sequence: TGTGCCAGCAGTTTCACGGCAACCTCCTACGAGCAGTACTTC. It encodes CASSFTATSYEQYF.

In this sample, this clonotype turned up a few times. This rearrangement joins TRBV6-6 to TRBJ2-4; 7 bases match TRBD2. Germline CDR1 MNHNY, CDR2 SVGAGI (reference sequence). This CDR3 has 16 residues. Germline trimming cut 2 bases from V and 6 bases from J; bases unmatched to any gene: 10. DNA of the CDR3: TGTGCCAGCAGTTACGGGGGGGACGGCACGCTAAACATTCAGTACTTC. Its protein is CASSYGGDGTLNIQYF.

The sample holds many counts of this clonotype. The genes are TRBV6-5 and TRBJ1-1; TRBD1 matches at 8 bases. This CDR3 spans 15 amino acids. The germline gives CDR1 MNHEY, CDR2 SVGAGI. V dropped 5 bases and J dropped 0; count of bases not matched to a gene: 5. The CDR3 DNA is TGTGCCAGCAGTCCGGGGACAGGACTGAACACTGAAGCTTTCTTT. This codes for CASSPGTGLNTEAFF.

This chain joins TRBV20-1 and TRBJ2-1; 8 bases are shared with TRBD2. Losses at the gene ends were 0 bases for V and 4 bases for J; bases not matched to a gene: 2. Per the germline V gene, CDR1 is DFQATT and CDR2 is SNEGSKA (reference sequence). The length of the CDR3 is 14 residues. CDR3 residues: CSARESGSYNEQFF. The CDR3 region has the DNA TGCAGTGCTAGAGAAAGCGGGAGTTACAATGAGCAGTTCTTC.

There are many counts of this clonotype. This chain joins TRBV2 and TRBJ2-1; D unclear. Germline V lookup: CDR1 SNHLY, CDR2 FYNNEI. Trimming left V 3 bases short and J 6 bases short, with 9 bases between. The CDR3 extends over 13 amino acids. CDR3 nucleotides: TGTGCCAGCAGTGATTCCAGACTCAATGAGCAGTTCTTC. As protein: CASSDSRLNEQFF.

This clonotype appeared a few times. The chain has TRBV6-6 and TRBJ2-7; 8 bases are shared with TRBD2. Per the germline V gene, CDR1 is MNHNY and CDR2 is SVGAGI (reference sequence). V was pared by 6 bases and J by 6 bases, with 13 bases of the junction left unmatched. The CDR3 has 15 residues. CDR3 sequence reads: CASRDPRRREAEQYF. In DNA, the CDR3 is TGTGCCAGCAGGGACCCGAGGAGGCGGGAGGCCGAGCAGTACTTC.

This clonotype was seen only a few times. The rearrangement uses TRBV21-1 and TRBJ2-1; the D segment call TRBD2 is taken from the table without a DNA check. TRBV21-1 is termed a pseudogene. There are 20 residues in the CDR3. Here the CDR3 reads CASSKVHHHLFGNRFNEQFF. For the CDR3, the DNA is TGTGCCAGCAGCAAAGTCCACCACCACCTTTTCGGAAACCGCTTTAATGAGCAGTTCTTC.

This chain links TRBV13 with TRBJ2-7; TRBD1 agrees at 8 bases. CDR1 is PRHDT, CDR2 FYEKMQ, per germline (reference sequence). The CDR3 spans 13 residues. V shed 6 bases and J 4 bases; nucleotides not matched to a gene: 5. DNA for the CDR3: TGTGCCAGCAGTCAGGGGGCAAGGTACGAGCAGTACTTC. Translated, it gives CASSQGARYEQYF.

This clonotype was observed at least ten times. V and J are TRBV5-1 and TRBJ1-1, with D hard to call. V was shortened by 0 bases and J by 3 bases, with 9 bases between the two germline ends. Germline V gene lookup returns CDR1 SGHRS and CDR2 YFSETQ. The length of the CDR3 is 14 residues. CDR3 protein: CASSLVPLDTEAFF. The DNA for the CDR3 is TGCGCCAGCAGCTTGGTGCCCTTGGACACTGAAGCTTTCTTT.

The chain combines TRBV14 with TRBJ1-4; D is unresolved. This CDR3 has 16 residues. Germline V gene sequence: CDR1 SGHDN, CDR2 FVKESK. Deletions cut 4 bases from V and 0 bases from J, with 12 bases between. CDR3 residues: CASSPSPYATNEKLFF. CDR3 bases: TGTGCCAGCAGCCCTTCCCCGTACGCAACTAATGAAAAACTGTTTTTT.

This clonotype showed up just once. This chain joins TRBV2 and TRBJ2-2; 8 bases are shared with TRBD2. The CDR3 runs 15 residues. In germline, CDR1 is SNHLY, CDR2 FYNNEI. Trimming at V came to 10 bases and at J to 4 bases, leaving 11 bases not matched to a gene. CDR3 nucleotide sequence: TGTGCCACCGGGTTCGGGCTAGCGGGCACCGGGGAGCTGTTTTTT. This gives the protein CATGFGLAGTGELFF.

This clonotype was picked up many times. V is TRBV13 and J is TRBJ2-7; 9 bases are shared with TRBD2. The V and J ends lost 0 bases and 2 bases, in that order; junction bases with no gene match: 2. Germline CDR1 PRHDT, CDR2 FYEKMQ (reference sequence). The CDR3 length is 15 residues. The CDR3: CASSLGTSGPYEQYF. The CDR3 nucleotides read TGTGCCAGCAGCTTAGGGACTAGCGGACCCTACGAGCAGTACTTC.

This clonotype came up a few times. This sequence joins TRBV7-6 and TRBJ2-1; D call uncertain. The CDR3 extends over 16 amino acids. CDR1 is SGHVS and CDR2 is FNYEAQ in the germline V gene. Trimming stripped 3 bases from V and 1 base from J, with 13 bases between. The CDR3 protein is CASSFRSYGSYNEQFF. CDR3 DNA: TGTGCCAGCAGCTTTCGGTCTTACGGGTCCTACAATGAGCAGTTCTTC.

This clonotype was counted many times. CDR3 nucleotide sequence: TGTGCCAGCAGCATGACAGGGAAGTACGAGCAGTACTTC. Translating gives CASSMTGKYEQYF. The rearrangement joins TRBV7-2 to TRBJ2-7, with 7 bases matching TRBD1. The CDR3 has 13 amino acids. V trimming: 5 bases; J trimming: 4 bases; junction bases outside the gene matches: 5. Germline V lookup: CDR1 SGHTA, CDR2 FQGNSA.

This rearrangement joins TRBV6-5 to TRBJ2-5; D gene unclear. V was cut by 2 bases and J by 2 bases, with 6 bases left in between. Germline CDR1 and CDR2: MNHEY and SVGAGI. The CDR3 runs 13 residues. CDR3 sequence: CASSYTEQETQYF. For the CDR3, the DNA is TGTGCCAGCAGTTACACCGAACAAGAGACCCAGTACTTC.

This clonotype was found a few times. The chain is built from TRBV29-1 and TRBJ2-5; D not certain. The germline V gene encodes CDR1 SQVTM and CDR2 ANQGSEA. The CDR3 spans 13 residues. V lost 3 bases to trimming and J lost 2 bases, with 10 bases between them. CDR3 protein: CSVDLTLQETQYF. For the CDR3, the DNA is TGCAGCGTTGACTTGACTCTGCAAGAGACCCAGTACTTC. Full variable domain (missing parts from reference TRBV29-1 and TRBJ2-5): SAVISQKPSRDICQRGTSLTIQCQVDSQVTMMFWYRQQPGQSLTLIATANQGSEATYESGFVIDKFPISRPNLTFSTLTVSNMSPEDSSIYLCSVDLTLQETQYFGPGTRLLVL.

This clonotype was found many times. V gene TRBV9 combines with J gene TRBJ2-5; 8 bases match TRBD1. After removal of 3 bases from V and 5 bases from J, the junction contained 6 bases not matched to a gene. The CDR3 totals 14 residues. Germline values: CDR1 SGDLS, CDR2 YYNGEE. The CDR3 region has the DNA TGTGCCAGCAGCGCCCAGGGGGCATTGGAGACCCAGTACTTC. It codes for CASSAQGALETQYF. Full variable domain (outside the CDR3, taken from reference TRBV9 and TRBJ2-5): DSGVTQTPKHLITATGQRVTLRCSPRSGDLSVYWYQQSLDQGLQFLIQYYNGEERAKGNILERFSAQQFPDLHSELNLSSLELGDSALYFCASSAQGALETQYFGPGTRLLVL.